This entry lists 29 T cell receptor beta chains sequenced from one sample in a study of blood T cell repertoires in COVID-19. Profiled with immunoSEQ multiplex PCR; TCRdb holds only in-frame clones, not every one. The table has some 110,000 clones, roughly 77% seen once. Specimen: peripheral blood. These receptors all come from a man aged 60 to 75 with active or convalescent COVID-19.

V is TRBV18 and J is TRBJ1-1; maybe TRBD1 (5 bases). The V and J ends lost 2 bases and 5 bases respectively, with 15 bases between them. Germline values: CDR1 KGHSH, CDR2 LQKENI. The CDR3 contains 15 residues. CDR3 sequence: CASSPRVGRGTEAFF. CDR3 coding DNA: TGTGCCAGCTCACCAAGGGTAGGGAGGGGAACTGAAGCTTTCTTT.

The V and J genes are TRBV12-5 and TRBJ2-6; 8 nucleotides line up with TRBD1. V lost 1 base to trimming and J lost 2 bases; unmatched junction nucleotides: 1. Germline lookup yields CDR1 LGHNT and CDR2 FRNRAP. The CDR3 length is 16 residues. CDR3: CASGLATGAGANVLTF. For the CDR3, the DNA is TGTGCTAGTGGTTTGGCGACAGGGGCTGGGGCCAACGTCCTGACTTTC. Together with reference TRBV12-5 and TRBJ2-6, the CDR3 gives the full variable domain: DARVTQTPRHKVTEMGQEVTMRCQPILGHNTVFWYRQTMMQGLELLAYFRNRAPLDDSGMPKDRFSAEMPDATLATLKIQPSEPRDSAVYFCASGLATGAGANVLTFGAGSRLTVL.

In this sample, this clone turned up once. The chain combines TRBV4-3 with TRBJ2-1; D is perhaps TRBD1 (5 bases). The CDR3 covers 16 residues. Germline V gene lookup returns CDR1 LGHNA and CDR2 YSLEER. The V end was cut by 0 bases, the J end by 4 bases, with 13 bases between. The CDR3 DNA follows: TGCGCCAGCAGCCAAGATCCCCGACAGACATACAATGAGCAGTTCTTC. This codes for CASSQDPRQTYNEQFF.

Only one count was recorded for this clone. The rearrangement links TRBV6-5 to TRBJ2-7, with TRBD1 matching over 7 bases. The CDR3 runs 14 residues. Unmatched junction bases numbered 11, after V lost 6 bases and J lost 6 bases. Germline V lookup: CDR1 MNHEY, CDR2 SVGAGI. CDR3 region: CASSSMYRGSEQYF. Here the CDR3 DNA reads TGTGCCAGCAGCTCCATGTACAGGGGTTCCGAGCAGTACTTC.

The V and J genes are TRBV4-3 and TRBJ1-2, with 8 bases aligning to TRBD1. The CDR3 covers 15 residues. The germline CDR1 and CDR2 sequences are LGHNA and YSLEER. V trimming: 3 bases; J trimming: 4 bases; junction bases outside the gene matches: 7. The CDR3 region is CASSHTAGTGYGYTF. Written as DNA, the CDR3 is TGCGCCAGCAGCCATACAGCCGGGACAGGCTATGGCTACACCTTC.

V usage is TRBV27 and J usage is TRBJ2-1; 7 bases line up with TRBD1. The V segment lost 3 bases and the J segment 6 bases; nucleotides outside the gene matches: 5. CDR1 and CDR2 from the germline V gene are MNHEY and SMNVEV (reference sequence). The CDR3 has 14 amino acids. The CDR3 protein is CASSFRDSFNEQFF. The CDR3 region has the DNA TGTGCCAGCAGTTTCCGGGACAGCTTCAATGAGCAGTTCTTC.

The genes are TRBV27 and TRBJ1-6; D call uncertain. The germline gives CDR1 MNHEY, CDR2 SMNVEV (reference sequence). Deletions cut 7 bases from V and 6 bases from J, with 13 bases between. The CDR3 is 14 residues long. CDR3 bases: TGTGCCAGCACCTGGGGAGGAGTTAATTCACCCCTCCACTTT. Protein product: CASTWGGVNSPLHF.

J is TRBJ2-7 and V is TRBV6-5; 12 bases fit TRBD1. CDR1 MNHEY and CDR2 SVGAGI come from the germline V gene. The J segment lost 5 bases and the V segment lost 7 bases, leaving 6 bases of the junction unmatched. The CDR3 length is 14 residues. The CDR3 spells CASTLGQGADEQYF. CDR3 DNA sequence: TGTGCCAGCACCTTGGGACAGGGGGCGGACGAGCAGTACTTC.

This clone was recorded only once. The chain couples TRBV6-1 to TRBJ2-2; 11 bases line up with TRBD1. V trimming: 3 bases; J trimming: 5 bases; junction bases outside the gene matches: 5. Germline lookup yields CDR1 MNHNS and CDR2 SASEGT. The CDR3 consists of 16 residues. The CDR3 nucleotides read TGTGCCAGCAGTGACCCGGGACAGGGGGGAACCGGGGAGCTGTTTTTT. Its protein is CASSDPGQGGTGELFF.

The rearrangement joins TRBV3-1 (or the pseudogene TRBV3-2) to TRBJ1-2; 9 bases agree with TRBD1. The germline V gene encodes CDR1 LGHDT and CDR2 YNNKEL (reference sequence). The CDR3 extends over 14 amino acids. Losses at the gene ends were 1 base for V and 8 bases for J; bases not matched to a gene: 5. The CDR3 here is CASSQGTGVIGYTF. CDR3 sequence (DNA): TGTGCCAGCAGCCAAGGGACAGGGGTAATAGGCTACACCTTC.

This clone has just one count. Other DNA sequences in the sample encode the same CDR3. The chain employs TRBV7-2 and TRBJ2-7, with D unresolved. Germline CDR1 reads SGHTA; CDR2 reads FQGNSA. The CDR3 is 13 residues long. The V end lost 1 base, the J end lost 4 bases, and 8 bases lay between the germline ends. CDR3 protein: CASSLGQVYEQYF. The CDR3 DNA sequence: TGTGCCAGCAGCTTAGGGCAGGTTTACGAGCAGTACTTC.

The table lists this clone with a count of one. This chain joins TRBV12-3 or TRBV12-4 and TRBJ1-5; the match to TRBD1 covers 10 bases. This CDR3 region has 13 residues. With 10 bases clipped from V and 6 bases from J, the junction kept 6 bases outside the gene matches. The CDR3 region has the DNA TGTGCCACCGGGACAGGGGCGTCTCAGCCCCAGCATTTT. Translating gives CATGTGASQPQHF.

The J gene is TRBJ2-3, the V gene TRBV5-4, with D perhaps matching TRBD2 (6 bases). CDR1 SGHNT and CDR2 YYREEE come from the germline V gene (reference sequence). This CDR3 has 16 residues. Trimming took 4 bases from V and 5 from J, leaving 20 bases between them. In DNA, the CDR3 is TGTGCCAGCAGCCTTGGAAGCGGGCGGTTAGGAGATACGCAGTATTTT. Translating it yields CASSLGSGRLGDTQYF.

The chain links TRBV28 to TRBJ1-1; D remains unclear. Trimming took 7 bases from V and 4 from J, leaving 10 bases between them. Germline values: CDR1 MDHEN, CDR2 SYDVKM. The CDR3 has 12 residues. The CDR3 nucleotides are TGTGCCAGCACCGTAGAGCTCACTGAAGCTTTCTTT. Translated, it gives CASTVELTEAFF.

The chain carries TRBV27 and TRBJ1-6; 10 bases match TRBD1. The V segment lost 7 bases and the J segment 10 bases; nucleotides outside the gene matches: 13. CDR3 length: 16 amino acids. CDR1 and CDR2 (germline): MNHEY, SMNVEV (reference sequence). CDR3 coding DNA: TGTGCCAGCAATGCGGGAGGGGGGGACAGGGGATCACCCCTCCACTTT. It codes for CASNAGGGDRGSPLHF.

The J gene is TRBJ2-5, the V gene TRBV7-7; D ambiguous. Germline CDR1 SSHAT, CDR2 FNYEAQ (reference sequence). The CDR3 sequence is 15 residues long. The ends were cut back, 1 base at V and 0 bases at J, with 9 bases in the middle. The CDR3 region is CASSLDTTNQETQYF. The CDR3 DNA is TGTGCCAGCAGCTTAGATACGACAAACCAAGAGACCCAGTACTTC.

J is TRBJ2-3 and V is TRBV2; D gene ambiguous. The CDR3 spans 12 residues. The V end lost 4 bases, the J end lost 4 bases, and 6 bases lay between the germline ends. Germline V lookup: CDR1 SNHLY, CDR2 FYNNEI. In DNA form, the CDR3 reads TGTGCCAGCAGTGCTGGGCCAGATACGCAGTATTTT. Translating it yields CASSAGPDTQYF.

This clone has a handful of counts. CDR3 region: CASSTRLRSNTGELFF. CDR3 DNA sequence: TGTGCCAGCAGCACCCGACTCCGTTCGAACACCGGGGAGCTGTTTTTT. The chain recombines TRBV7-3 with TRBJ2-2; D is undetermined. The V end lost 5 bases, the J end lost 0 bases, and 13 bases lay between the germline ends. The germline V gene has CDR1 SGHTA and CDR2 FQGTGA. There are 16 residues in the CDR3.

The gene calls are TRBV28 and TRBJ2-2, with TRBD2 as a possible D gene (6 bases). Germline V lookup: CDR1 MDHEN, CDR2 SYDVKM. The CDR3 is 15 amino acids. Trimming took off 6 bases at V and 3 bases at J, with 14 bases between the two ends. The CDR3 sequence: CASRSSELYTGELFF. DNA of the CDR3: TGTGCCAGCAGATCTAGCGAACTGTACACCGGGGAGCTGTTTTTT.

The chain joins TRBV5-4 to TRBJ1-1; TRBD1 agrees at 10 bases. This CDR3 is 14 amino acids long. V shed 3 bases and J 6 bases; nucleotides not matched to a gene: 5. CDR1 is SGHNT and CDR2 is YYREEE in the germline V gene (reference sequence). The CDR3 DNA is TGTGCCAGCAGCTCTCCGGGACAGGGGCCTGAAGCTTTCTTT. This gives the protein CASSSPGQGPEAFF.

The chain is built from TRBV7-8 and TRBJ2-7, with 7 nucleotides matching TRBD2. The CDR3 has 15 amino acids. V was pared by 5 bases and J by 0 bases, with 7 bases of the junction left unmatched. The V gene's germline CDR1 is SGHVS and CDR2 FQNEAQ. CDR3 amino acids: CASSHLRDYSYEQYF. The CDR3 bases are TGTGCCAGCAGCCACCTCCGGGACTACTCCTACGAGCAGTACTTC.

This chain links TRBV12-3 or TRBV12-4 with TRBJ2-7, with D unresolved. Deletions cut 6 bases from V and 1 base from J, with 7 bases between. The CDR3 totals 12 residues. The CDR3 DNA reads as TGTGCCAGCAGGCCCGGGTCCTACGAGCAGTACTTC. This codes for CASRPGSYEQYF.

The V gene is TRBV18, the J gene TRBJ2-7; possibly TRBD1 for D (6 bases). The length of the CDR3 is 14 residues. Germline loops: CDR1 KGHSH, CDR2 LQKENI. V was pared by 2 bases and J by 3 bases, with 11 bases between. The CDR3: CASSPFRGDYEQYF. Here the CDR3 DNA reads TGTGCCAGCTCACCATTCAGGGGAGACTACGAGCAGTACTTC.

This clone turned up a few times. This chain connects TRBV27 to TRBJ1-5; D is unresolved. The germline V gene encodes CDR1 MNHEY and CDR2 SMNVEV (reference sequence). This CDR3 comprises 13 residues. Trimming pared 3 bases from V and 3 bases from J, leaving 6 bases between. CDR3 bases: TGTGCCAGCAGTTTGGCGGTCAATCAGCCCCAGCATTTT. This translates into CASSLAVNQPQHF.

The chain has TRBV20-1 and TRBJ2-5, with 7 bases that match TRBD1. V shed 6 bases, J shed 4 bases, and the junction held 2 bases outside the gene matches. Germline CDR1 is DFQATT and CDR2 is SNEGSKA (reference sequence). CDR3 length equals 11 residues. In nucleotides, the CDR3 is TGCAGTGCGTACAGGGGAGAGACCCAGTACTTC. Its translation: CSAYRGETQYF.

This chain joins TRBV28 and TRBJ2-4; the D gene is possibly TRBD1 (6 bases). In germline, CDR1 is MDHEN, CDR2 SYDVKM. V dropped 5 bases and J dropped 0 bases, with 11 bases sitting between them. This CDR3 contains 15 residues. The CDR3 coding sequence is TGTGCCAGCAGTCGAGGGACATTAGCCAAAAACATTCAGTACTTC. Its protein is CASSRGTLAKNIQYF.

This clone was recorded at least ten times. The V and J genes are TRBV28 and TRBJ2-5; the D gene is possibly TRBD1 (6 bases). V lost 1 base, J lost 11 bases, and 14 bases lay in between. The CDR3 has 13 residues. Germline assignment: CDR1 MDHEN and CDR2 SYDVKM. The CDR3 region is CASSLLSGTPQYF. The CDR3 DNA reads TGTGCCAGCAGTTTATTATCCGGGACACCTCAGTACTTC.

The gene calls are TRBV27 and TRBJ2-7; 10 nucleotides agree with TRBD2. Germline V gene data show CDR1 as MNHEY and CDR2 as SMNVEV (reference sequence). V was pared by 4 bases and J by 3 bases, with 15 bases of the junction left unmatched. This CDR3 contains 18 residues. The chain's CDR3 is CASSSYPPTSGNYYEQYF. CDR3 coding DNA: TGTGCCAGCAGTTCTTATCCCCCCACTAGCGGGAACTACTACGAGCAGTACTTC.

The CDR3 loop reads CASSQVLGQETQYF. DNA for the CDR3: TGTGCCAGCAGCCAAGTACTAGGCCAAGAGACCCAGTACTTC. V usage is TRBV4-2 and J usage is TRBJ2-5, with D perhaps matching TRBD2 (5 bases). V lost 1 base and J lost 1, with 7 bases in between. Germline loops: CDR1 LGHNA, CDR2 YNFKEQ. The CDR3 runs to 14 residues.